This T cell receptor beta chain originates from a study of shared clonotypes between healthy human individuals. The naive CD8 fraction comprised CD45RO-negative cells positively selected for CCR7 and excluded terminally differentiated effector memory CD45RA+ cells. Of note for this clone: Its antigen is not identified.

This CDR3 is built from 13 residues. The germline gives CDR1 MGHRA, CDR2 YSYEKL. V dropped 5 bases and J dropped 8 bases, with 13 bases sitting between them. Data came from immunoSEQ multiplex PCR; TCRdb stores just in-frame clones and leaves some out. This repertoire shows a few million clones, around 93% found once; its top ten account for about 1.6%. General study findings and limits: The study sampled only blood, and tissue repertoires likely differ.

This receptor was identified in a young man in good health. Some clones in this sample may be carry-over from other donors' samples. The chain employs TRBV4-1 and TRBJ2-1, with D possibly matching TRBD2 (6 bases). Material: naive CD8+ T cells from PBMCs. The CDR3 coding sequence is TGCGCCAGCAGCGCGGCGGGACTGGATGAGCAGTTCTTC. It encodes CASSAAGLDEQFF.